These 23 T cell receptor beta chains share one sample of origin, sequenced in a study of neoadjuvant anti-PD-1 for oral cavity cancer. Profiling relied on immunoSEQ multiplex PCR, and the TCRdb table lists in-frame clones only, not all of them. The sample gives approximately 32,000 clones, approximately 87% of which show up once; 3.5% is in the top ten. Sequenced material: PBMCs, taken before nivolumab (anti-PD-1) treatment. The receptors here all came from a person aged 35 to 85 with oral cavity squamous cell carcinoma.

The gene calls are TRBV28 and TRBJ1-3; D possibly corresponds to TRBD1 (5 bases). The CDR3 loop spans 17 amino acids. V lost 1 base, J lost 0 bases, and 13 bases lay in between. Germline CDR1 MDHEN, CDR2 SYDVKM. The CDR3 DNA reads as TGTGCCAGCAGTTTATCAGGACAAACGAGCTCTGGAAACACCATATATTTT. Translated: CASSLSGQTSSGNTIYF.

This chain joins TRBV5-6 and TRBJ1-4, with D perhaps matching TRBD1 (5 bases). This CDR3 has 13 residues. The germline V and J ends were trimmed by 4 bases and 7 bases, with 11 bases remaining between them. Germline CDR1 reads SGHDT; CDR2 reads YYEEEE. CDR3 DNA sequence: TGTGCCAGCAGCATCCGGGACCTTGAAAAACTGTTTTTT. It encodes CASSIRDLEKLFF.

The CDR3 region has the DNA TGTGCCAGCAGCGTTAGCGACAGCGGCTATAATTCACCCCTCCACTTT. Translation: CASSVSDSGYNSPLHF. The gene calls are TRBV9 and TRBJ1-6; a possible D gene is TRBD1 (5 bases). The CDR3 runs 16 residues. The V end lost 2 bases, the J end lost 3 bases, and 12 bases lay between the germline ends. Germline V CDR1 and CDR2: SGDLS, YYNGEE.

The rearrangement joins TRBV7-9 to TRBJ1-3; D is perhaps TRBD1 (6 bases). This CDR3 has 16 residues. Germline-derived CDR1 and CDR2 are SEHNR and FQNEAQ (reference sequence). V lost 5 bases to trimming and J lost 2 bases, with 16 bases between them. CDR3 loop: CASSLQGGSTGNTIYF. The CDR3, as DNA: TGTGCCAGCAGCCTACAGGGCGGGTCGACTGGAAACACCATATATTTT. The full variable domain, its missing parts supplied by reference TRBV7-9 and TRBJ1-3, is DTGVSQNPRHKITKRGQNVTFRCDPISEHNRLYWYRQTLGQGPEFLTYFQNEAQLEKSRLLSDRFSAERPKGSFSTLEIQRTEQGDSAMYLCASSLQGGSTGNTIYFGEGSWLTVV.

The rearrangement uses TRBV7-7 and TRBJ2-7; 9 nucleotides agree with TRBD1. The length of the CDR3 is 15 residues. With V trimmed by 5 bases and J by 5 bases, 10 bases remained unmatched. Germline V gene data show CDR1 as SSHAT and CDR2 as FNYEAQ (reference sequence). Written as DNA, the CDR3 is TGTGCCAGCAGCATAGGTGCGGGACAGGGAGACGAGCAGTACTTC. Residues: CASSIGAGQGDEQYF.

The CDR3 loop is CASSHLQTGFNTGELFF. The CDR3 DNA sequence: TGTGCCAGCAGCCACCTTCAGACGGGATTCAACACCGGGGAGCTGTTTTTT. The genes are TRBV14 and TRBJ2-2; D is perhaps TRBD2 (5 bases). Looked up from germline, CDR1 is SGHDN and CDR2 is FVKESK. Trimming took off 3 bases at V and 2 bases at J, with 16 bases between the two ends. This CDR3 region has 17 residues.

The rearrangement uses TRBV5-6 and TRBJ1-4; 10 positions match TRBD1. The germline gives CDR1 SGHDT, CDR2 YYEEEE. The CDR3 length is 14 residues. V shed 3 bases and J 8 bases; nucleotides not matched to a gene: 4. CDR3 in amino acids: CASSSGTGDEKLFF. Here the CDR3 DNA reads TGTGCCAGCAGCTCGGGGACAGGGGACGAAAAACTGTTTTTT.

The chain is built from TRBV19 and TRBJ2-2; possible D gene TRBD2, 6 bases. Germline CDR1 LNHDA, CDR2 SQIVND (reference sequence). This CDR3 comprises 16 residues. Deletions cut 5 bases from V and 4 bases from J, with 17 bases between. CDR3 protein: CASSLGARGFTGELFF. CDR3 DNA sequence: TGTGCCAGTAGTCTTGGGGCACGGGGGTTCACCGGGGAGCTGTTTTTT.

V is TRBV4-3 and J is TRBJ1-2; D might be TRBD1 (6 bases). V gave up 1 base and J gave up 2 bases, with 17 bases separating them. The germline V gene encodes CDR1 LGHNA and CDR2 YSLEER. The CDR3 spans 17 residues. The CDR3 loop reads CASSQAITRGPNYGYTF. In DNA form, the CDR3 reads TGCGCCAGCAGCCAAGCGATCACCAGGGGCCCAAACTATGGCTACACCTTC.

The chain employs TRBV19 and TRBJ2-1; D gene uncertain. The CDR3 has 13 amino acids. Germline CDR1 reads LNHDA; CDR2 reads SQIVND (reference sequence). V lost 1 base and J 0 bases, leaving 1 base between the germline ends. Here the CDR3 DNA reads TGTGCCAGTAGTATAGGCTCCTACAATGAGCAGTTCTTC. Translation gives CASSIGSYNEQFF.

The CDR3 loop is CASRTSGGVPDTQYF. The CDR3 region has the DNA TGTGCCAGCAGGACTTCGGGGGGGGTCCCAGATACGCAGTATTTT. This chain uses TRBV6-5 with TRBJ2-3, with 8 bases aligning to TRBD2. Germline values: CDR1 MNHEY, CDR2 SVGAGI. J lost 4 bases, V lost 6 bases, and 9 bases had no gene match. The CDR3 is 15 residues long.

The rearrangement joins TRBV9 to TRBJ1-2; a possible D gene is TRBD1 (6 bases). V was clipped by 3 bases and J by 11 bases, with 14 bases between them. CDR1 SGDLS and CDR2 YYNGEE come from the germline V gene. CDR3 length: 12 residues. The CDR3 bases are TGTGCCAGCAGCGCCCCAGGGGTGAGGTACACCTTC. Translated, it gives CASSAPGVRYTF.

V and J are TRBV19 and TRBJ1-1; no clear D gene. CDR1 is LNHDA, CDR2 SQIVND, per germline (reference sequence). The length of the CDR3 is 19 residues. Trimming pared 2 bases from V and 4 bases from J, leaving 26 bases between. CDR3 DNA: TGTGCCAGTAGTATACGCGGCGGGCGGTCGCATGGGTTAATCACTGAAGCTTTCTTT. Translated, it gives CASSIRGGRSHGLITEAFF.

The chain has TRBV19 and TRBJ1-1; D is undetermined. V lost 7 bases, J lost 1 base, and 7 bases lay in between. The CDR3 has 12 residues. CDR1 is LNHDA and CDR2 is SQIVND in the germline V gene (reference sequence). CDR3 loop: CASNRWNTEAFF. For the CDR3, the DNA is TGTGCCAGTAATCGGTGGAACACTGAAGCTTTCTTT.

This sequence joins TRBV7-9 and TRBJ2-7; TRBD1 matches at 7 bases. V dropped 5 bases and J dropped 2; count of bases not matched to a gene: 12. Germline V gives CDR1 SEHNR, CDR2 FQNEAQ (reference sequence). This CDR3 is 16 amino acids long. The CDR3 reads CASSLRDSTEPYEQYF. The CDR3 DNA is TGTGCCAGCAGCCTAAGGGACAGCACAGAGCCCTACGAGCAGTACTTC. Full variable domain (missing parts from reference TRBV7-9 and TRBJ2-7): DTGVSQNPRHKITKRGQNVTFRCDPISEHNRLYWYRQTLGQGPEFLTYFQNEAQLEKSRLLSDRFSAERPKGSFSTLEIQRTEQGDSAMYLCASSLRDSTEPYEQYFGPGTRLTVT.

The chain uses TRBV7-2 and TRBJ1-2; TRBD1 is a possible D gene (6 bases). Germline-derived CDR1 and CDR2 are SGHTA and FQGNSA. Trimming shortened V by 6 bases and J by 3 bases, and 11 bases separated the two germline ends. The CDR3 covers 13 residues. Here the CDR3 reads CASRATGDYGYTF. As DNA, the CDR3 is TGTGCCAGCAGAGCGACAGGAGACTATGGCTACACCTTC. Full variable domain (rest looked up from reference TRBV7-2 and TRBJ1-2): GAGVSQSPSNKVTEKGKDVELRCDPISGHTALYWYRQSLGQGLEFLIYFQGNSAPDKSGLPSDRFSAERTGGSVSTLTIQRTQQEDSAVYLCASRATGDYGYTFGSGTRLTVV.

This clone showed up just a few times. The V call is TRBV27, the J call TRBJ2-5, with TRBD2 matching 9 bases. Germline CDR1 reads MNHEY; CDR2 reads SMNVEV (reference sequence). With 1 base clipped from V and 3 bases from J, the junction kept 3 bases outside the gene matches. This CDR3 is 15 amino acids long. The CDR3 sequence is CASSLLASGEETQYF. Written as DNA, the CDR3 is TGTGCCAGCAGTTTATTGGCTAGCGGGGAAGAGACCCAGTACTTC.

The genes are TRBV15 and TRBJ1-2; TRBD1 is a possible D gene (5 bases). This CDR3 comprises 15 residues. Trimming removed 5 bases at V and 2 bases at J, with 15 bases between. Per the germline V gene, CDR1 is LNHNV and CDR2 is YYDKDF (reference sequence). The CDR3 here is CATSVASGPNYGYTF. The CDR3 coding sequence is TGTGCCACCAGCGTGGCATCGGGACCGAACTATGGCTACACCTTC.

The rearrangement links TRBV28 to TRBJ1-6; TRBD1 matches at 7 bases. CDR3 length: 15 residues. With V trimmed by 6 bases and J by 9 bases, 11 bases remained unmatched. Germline-derived CDR1 and CDR2 are MDHEN and SYDVKM. CDR3 DNA: TGTGCCAGCAGCCCGATAGACAGGGATAGTTCACCCCTCCACTTT. As protein: CASSPIDRDSSPLHF.

The chain carries TRBV10-2 and TRBJ2-3, with a tentative D call TRBD1 (6 bases). V was cut by 6 bases and J by 5 bases, with 12 bases left in between. Germline V lookup: CDR1 WSHSY, CDR2 SAAADI. The CDR3 extends over 13 amino acids. The DNA for the CDR3 is TGCGCCAGCAGGGGACACGCAAGAGATACGCAGTATTTT. Protein sequence: CASRGHARDTQYF.

This chain joins TRBV11-2 and TRBJ2-4; 10 bases align to TRBD1. V dropped 5 bases and J dropped 9; count of bases not matched to a gene: 22. Germline lookup yields CDR1 SGHAT and CDR2 FQNNGV. This CDR3 has 19 residues. The CDR3 loop reads CASSPRKTGGAGSPGIQYF. DNA of the CDR3: TGTGCCAGCAGCCCGCGTAAGACAGGGGGCGCTGGGAGTCCTGGCATTCAGTACTTC.

The chain is built from TRBV25-1 and TRBJ2-2, with D uncertain. The CDR3 consists of 15 residues. Germline V gene lookup returns CDR1 MGHDK and CDR2 SYGVNS. Trimming shortened V by 1 base and J by 8 bases, and 14 bases separated the two germline ends. The CDR3 bases are TGTGCCAGCAGTGAATCCCTCCGGGTAGGGGGGGAGCTGTTTTTT. It is translated as CASSESLRVGGELFF.

This clone was counted between two and nine times. V and J are TRBV19 and TRBJ2-7, with D possibly matching TRBD2 (6 bases). The V gene lost 5 bases and the J gene lost 2 bases, with 13 bases spanning the gap. Germline V CDR1 and CDR2: LNHDA, SQIVND (reference sequence). The CDR3 runs to 14 residues. In DNA form, the CDR3 reads TGTGCCAGTAGTCCGGGGGTTCGAGCCTACGAGCAGTACTTC. Residues: CASSPGVRAYEQYF.